These 7 T cell receptor beta chains were sequenced from one sample in a study of blood T cell repertoires in COVID-19. The method was immunoSEQ multiplex PCR; TCRdb's version includes in-frame clones alone and lacks a portion of them. The data contain about 78,000 clones, about 88% of them singletons. Specimen: peripheral blood. These receptors originate from a man between 65 and 85 years old with active or convalescent COVID-19.

This chain uses TRBV5-4 with TRBJ1-2; D ambiguous. The ends were cut back, 0 bases at V and 4 bases at J, with 10 bases in the middle. The CDR3 is 14 residues long. In germline, CDR1 is SGHNT, CDR2 YYREEE (reference sequence). CDR3 nucleotide sequence: TGTGCCAGCAGCTTGGACCGACTAAGCTATGGCTACACCTTC. Encoded protein: CASSLDRLSYGYTF.

This clone was recorded once. The chain combines TRBV19 with TRBJ1-2; no clear D gene. From germline, CDR1 is LNHDA and CDR2 SQIVND (reference sequence). The CDR3 sequence is 14 residues long. V lost 2 bases to trimming and J lost 6 bases, with 13 bases between them. CDR3 protein: CASSIFGARHGYTF. The CDR3 nucleotides are TGTGCCAGTAGTATATTTGGAGCCCGCCATGGCTACACCTTC.

This clone appeared a single time. The chain couples TRBV19 to TRBJ2-3; TRBD2 is a possible D gene (6 bases). V was trimmed by 5 bases and J by 0 bases, leaving 12 bases between them. Germline lookup yields CDR1 LNHDA and CDR2 SQIVND (reference sequence). The CDR3 contains 15 residues. CDR3 amino acids: CASSETSPSTDTQYF. The CDR3 DNA reads as TGTGCCAGTAGTGAGACTAGTCCTAGCACAGATACGCAGTATTTT.

The V and J genes are TRBV7-2 and TRBJ2-5; the D is unclear. Looked up from germline, CDR1 is SGHTA and CDR2 is FQGNSA. The CDR3 covers 11 residues. V lost 5 bases to trimming and J lost 5 bases, with 6 bases between them. The chain's CDR3 is CASSAWETQYF. CDR3 in DNA: TGTGCCAGCAGCGCGTGGGAGACCCAGTACTTC.

The rearrangement uses TRBV7-9 and TRBJ2-1, with TRBD1 matching 7 bases. The V and J ends lost 2 bases and 3 bases, in that order; junction bases with no gene match: 16. This CDR3 spans 19 amino acids. In germline, CDR1 is SEHNR, CDR2 FQNEAQ (reference sequence). The CDR3 bases are TGTGCCAGCAGCTTATACAGGGGTGGAGGCCTTTCAAACTACAATGAGCAGTTCTTC. Protein: CASSLYRGGGLSNYNEQFF.

The chain links TRBV27 to TRBJ2-1, with 10 bases matching TRBD2. The CDR3 length is 17 residues. The V gene end was trimmed by 5 bases and the J gene end by 9 bases; junction bases not matched to a gene: 16. CDR1 is MNHEY and CDR2 is SMNVEV in the germline V gene (reference sequence). The CDR3 region has the DNA TGTGCCAGCAGTCCCCAAAAAGCGGGAGGGCCCTCAAGTGAGCAGTTCTTC. This codes for CASSPQKAGGPSSEQFF.

The gene calls are TRBV5-1 and TRBJ2-1, with TRBD1 matching 7 bases. Unmatched junction bases numbered 13, after V lost 3 bases and J lost 13 bases. Germline CDR1 reads SGHRS; CDR2 reads YFSETQ. The CDR3 covers 14 residues. In DNA, the CDR3 is TGCGCCAGCAGCTCTGCCCAGGGAAGGGGGCGACAGTTCTTC. Translated: CASSSAQGRGRQFF.